The sequence of this T cell receptor (beta chain) was determined in a study of shared clonotypes between healthy human individuals. As for the study in general: Donors had three CD4 naive, three CD4 memory, two CD8 naive and one CD8 memory plate apiece.

Libraries were prepared by immunoSEQ multiplex PCR; TCRdb keeps only in-frame clonotypes and omits some of them. The table shows approximately 2,000,000 clones, with around 93% occurring only once. CD45RO-negative CD8 cells positively selected for CCR7 made up the naive population, which excluded terminally differentiated effector memory CD45RA+ cells. Turning to this clone: The target antigen is unknown.

Study observations and caveats: Roughly 5% of naive CD4 clonotypes were common to a handful of donors. Incompleteness in sorted-subset sequencing, despite large depth, was shown by rarefaction.

Specimen: naive CD8+ T cells from PBMCs. The origin of this receptor is a man aged 18 to 30 in good health. Some clones in this sample may be carry-over from other donors' samples.

The CDR3 DNA is TGTGCCAGCAGCCCGCGAACAGGGCATTACAATGAGCAGTTCTTC. Translated: CASSPRTGHYNEQFF. The rearrangement links TRBV13 to TRBJ2-1, with D possibly being TRBD1 (6 bases). Trimming left V 5 bases short and J 4 bases short, with 15 bases between. The CDR3 is 15 residues long. Germline CDR1 and CDR2: PRHDT and FYEKMQ (reference sequence).